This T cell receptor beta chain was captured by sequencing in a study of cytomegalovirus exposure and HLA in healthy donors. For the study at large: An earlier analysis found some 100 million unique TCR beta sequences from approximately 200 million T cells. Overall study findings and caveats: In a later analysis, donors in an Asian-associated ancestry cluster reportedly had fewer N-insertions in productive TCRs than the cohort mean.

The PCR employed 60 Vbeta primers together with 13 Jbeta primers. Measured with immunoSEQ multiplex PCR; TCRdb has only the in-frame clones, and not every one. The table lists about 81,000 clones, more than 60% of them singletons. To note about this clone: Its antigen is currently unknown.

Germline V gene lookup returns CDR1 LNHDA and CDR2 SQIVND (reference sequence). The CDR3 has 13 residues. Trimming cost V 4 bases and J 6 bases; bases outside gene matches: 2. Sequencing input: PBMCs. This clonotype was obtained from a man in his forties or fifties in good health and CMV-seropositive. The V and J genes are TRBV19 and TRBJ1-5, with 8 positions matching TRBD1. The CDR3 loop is CASSTTGAQPQHF. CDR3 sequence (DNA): TGTGCCAGTAGTACGACAGGGGCTCAGCCCCAGCATTTT.